Listed below are T cell receptor beta chains from one sample, sequenced in a study of identifying expanded T cells in peripheral blood. Assay: immunoSEQ multiplex PCR; the TCRdb copy retains only in-frame clones and omits some. The table includes around 100,000 clones, roughly 90% detected once. Specimen: blood. These receptor sequences come from a person between 18 and 75 years old in good health. Both conserved end residues are part of each CDR3. D genes are given only for firm matches. Some rows have no size entry. The others give once, few or many, or a class for an expanded clone.

abundance	j_gene	d_gene	v_gene	CDR3nt	CDR3aa
.	TRBJ2-1	.	TRBV7-2	TGTGCCAGCAGCCCGAGGAATGAGCAGTTCTTC	CASSPRNEQFF
.	TRBJ2-7	.	TRBV6-6	TGTGCCAGCAGTTACCGAGCAGGCTACGAGCAGTACTTC	CASSYRAGYEQYF
.	TRBJ2-3	.	TRBV2	TGTGCCAGCAGTTTTATAGTGGCGTCTTGGACAGATACGCAGTATTTT	CASSFIVASWTDTQYF
.	TRBJ2-1	.	TRBV30	TGTGCCTGGACCCACCGCAATGAGCAGTTCTTC	CAWTHRNEQFF
once	TRBJ2-1	TRBD1	TRBV4-1	TGCGCCAGCAGCCAAGTACCGGGACAGTCCTACAATGAGCAGTTCTTC	CASSQVPGQSYNEQFF
once	TRBJ1-6	TRBD1	TRBV5-1	TGCGCCAGCAGCCCAGGGGGGGGTAATTCACCCCTCCACTTT	CASSPGGGNSPLHF
.	TRBJ2-3	.	TRBV5-1	TGCGCCAGCAGCCCCACCCTAAGAATCACAGATACGCAGTATTTT	CASSPTLRITDTQYF
once	TRBJ1-1	.	TRBV7-9	TGTGCCAGCAGCCCTAGGGGTAAGGACACTGAAGCTTTCTTT	CASSPRGKDTEAFF
.	TRBJ2-1	TRBD2	TRBV19	TGTGCCATAGCGGCTAGCGGGGGGTCCGGGAATGAGCAGTTCTTC	CAIAASGGSGNEQFF
.	TRBJ2-2	TRBD2	TRBV25-1	TGTGCCAGCAGTGATCGGTTAGCGGGGGGATCGAACACCGGGGAGCTGTTTTTT	CASSDRLAGGSNTGELFF
.	TRBJ1-2	.	TRBV28	TGTGCCAGCAGTCCACTACCACGGCCCGAAGACTATGGCTACACCTTC	CASSPLPRPEDYGYTF
once	TRBJ1-6	TRBD1	TRBV27	TGTGCCAGCAGTTTAAGAGGGACAGGCAATTCACCCCTCCACTTT	CASSLRGTGNSPLHF
.	TRBJ1-2	TRBD1	TRBV10-3	TGTGCCATCACCGAGGACAGGAACTATGGCTACACCTTC	CAITEDRNYGYTF
.	TRBJ1-1	.	TRBV10-3	TGTGCCATCAGTGATGGAGGGATGAACACTGAAGCTTTCTTT	CAISDGGMNTEAFF
.	TRBJ1-6	.	TRBV28	TGTGCCAGCAGTTTTTTTCCGGGGAATAATTCACCCCTCCACTTT	CASSFFPGNNSPLHF
.	TRBJ1-1	.	TRBV7-8	TGTGCCAGCAGCTGGGGGGGTAACACTGAAGCTTTCTTT	CASSWGGNTEAFF
.	TRBJ1-1	.	TRBV28	TGTGCCAGCAGTGGTGGGGTTGGGACTGAAGCTTTCTTT	CASSGGVGTEAFF
.	TRBJ1-4	TRBD1	TRBV28	TGTGCCAGCAGTTCAGCGCCGGGACAGGGGGCTGCTAATGAAAAACTGTTTTTT	CASSSAPGQGAANEKLFF
.	TRBJ2-1	TRBD2	TRBV6-5	TGTGCCAGCAGTTATACTAGCGGGGGCTGGGATGAGCAGTTCTTC	CASSYTSGGWDEQFF
.	TRBJ1-5	.	TRBV28	TGTGCCAGCAGTTTATATCGCAGGGTTGGCAATCAGCCCCAGCATTTT	CASSLYRRVGNQPQHF
.	TRBJ2-1	.	TRBV7-9	TGTGCCAGCAGCTCGAAGGACAGAAGCTCCTACAATGAGCAGTTCTTC	CASSSKDRSSYNEQFF
.	TRBJ1-2	.	TRBV29-1	TGCAGCGTTTTTAACACCCAGGGCTACACCTTC	CSVFNTQGYTF
.	TRBJ2-7	.	TRBV11-2	TGTGCCAGCAGCTCCGGGGGTACAAGCTACGAGCAGTACTTC	CASSSGGTSYEQYF
.	TRBJ2-3	TRBD2	TRBV4-2	TGTGCCAGCAGCCAAGATGCAAGCGGGGGGGCCGGAGATACGCAGTATTTT	CASSQDASGGAGDTQYF
.	TRBJ2-1	.	TRBV4-3	TGCGCCAGCAGCCAAGGCCGGAGTCTAGGATCCAGGGGGGGTGAGCAGTTCTTC	CASSQGRSLGSRGGEQFF
.	TRBJ1-5	.	TRBV5-6	TGTGCCAGCAGCCTGGGACCGACAAGTAATCAGCCCCAGCATTTT	CASSLGPTSNQPQHF
.	TRBJ2-7	TRBD1	TRBV7-2	TGTGCCAGCAGCTTGAGGGACAGGAGAACACACGAGCAGTACTTC	CASSLRDRRTHEQYF
.	TRBJ2-3	.	TRBV7-2	TGTGCCAGCAGCTTCCGGGACACTAGCACAGATACGCAGTATTTT	CASSFRDTSTDTQYF
.	TRBJ1-2	.	TRBV18	TGTGCCAGCTCGACAGGAGAAGGTTATGGCTACACCTTC	CASSTGEGYGYTF
.	TRBJ1-1	.	TRBV27	TGTGCCAGCATCTCTCAAACACCCGGGACAACTTTAATGAACACTGAAGCTTTCTTT	CASISQTPGTTLMNTEAFF
.	TRBJ1-4	.	TRBV30	TGTGCCTGGAGTGCGGGAGGGGCTAATGAAAAACTGTTTTTT	CAWSAGGANEKLFF
once	TRBJ1-6	TRBD1	TRBV5-5	TGTGCCAGCAGCCCGGACAGGGGGGATAATTCACCCCTCCACTTT	CASSPDRGDNSPLHF
.	TRBJ1-4	.	TRBV19	TGTGCCAGTAGTCAACAACTCGGGGATGAAAAACTGTTTTTT	CASSQQLGDEKLFF
.	TRBJ1-2	TRBD1	TRBV4-3	TGCGCCAGCAGCCGAGTGACAGGGAGCTATGGCTACACCTTC	CASSRVTGSYGYTF
.	TRBJ1-2	TRBD1	TRBV7-9	TGTGCCTGGACAGGAAACTATGGCTACACCTTC	CAWTGNYGYTF
.	TRBJ2-7	TRBD2	TRBV10-1	TGCGCCAGCACTCGGAGCGGGGGGCCGAGCTCCTACGAGCAGTACTTC	CASTRSGGPSSYEQYF
.	TRBJ2-3	TRBD1	TRBV10-3	TGTGCCATCAGGACAGGGAAGGGGGGCACAGATACGCAGTATTTT	CAIRTGKGGTDTQYF
.	TRBJ1-2	.	TRBV20-1	TGCAGTGTACAGGGAAGAGGCTACACCTTC	CSVQGRGYTF
.	TRBJ2-2	.	TRBV7-9	TGTGCCAGCAGCTTAGGTGGACGGGAGCTGTTTTTT	CASSLGGRELFF
.	TRBJ2-3	.	TRBV6-6	TGTGCCAGCAGTTACGGGTTGCATACCACAGATACGCAGTATTTT	CASSYGLHTTDTQYF
.	TRBJ1-2	.	TRBV6-5	TGTGCCAGCAGTTACTCGCCGGGCTATGGCTACACCTTC	CASSYSPGYGYTF